This T cell receptor beta chain was obtained from a study of blood T cell repertoires in COVID-19. Across the whole study: Acute and convalescent COVID-19 samples came from the United States, Italy and Spain. The cDNA or gDNA used as material had been derived from T cells, B-cell-depleted T cells, or PBMCs.

Original handling: How many nucleated cells were present was estimated from reference gene primer amplification. The table came from immunoSEQ multiplex PCR; TCRdb's copy has only in-frame clones and leaves some out. That table is the source of V, J and clone size, and D and trimming were worked out from the DNA. The data contain about 63,000 clones, about 86% of them seen just once; the ten biggest clones take up around 6.3%. V was pared by 6 bases and J by 1 base, with 3 bases of the junction left unmatched. The CDR3 length is 14 residues. From germline, CDR1 is MNHEY and CDR2 SMNVEV (reference sequence).

The origin of this receptor is a human donor in a cohort sampled during active COVID-19. The sample was peripheral blood. This chain uses TRBV27 with TRBJ2-4, with 7 bases identical to TRBD2. In nucleotides, the CDR3 is TGTGCCAGCAGCCGGGGGGAGGCCAAAAACATTCAGTACTTC. Amino acid sequence: CASSRGEAKNIQYF.